A single sample is the source of the 5 T cell receptor beta chains below, sequenced in a study of CD8 T cells in Susac syndrome. The RNA, about 0.5 to 1 ug, was put through reverse transcription using random hexamers. A single record per CDR3 protein comes from TCRdb applying MiXCR to the immunoSEQ multiplex PCR reads. The repertoire includes around 200,000 distinct CDR3 sequences, roughly 96% of them detected once, and 0.08% to 0.11% sits in the top ten. Sequences were obtained from CD4+ T cells from PBMCs. These receptors were taken from a human donor in good health.

The rearrangement joins TRBV28 to TRBJ1-5, with D maybe TRBD1 (6 bases). CDR3 size: 15 residues. The V and J ends lost 2 bases and 5 bases respectively, with 13 bases between them. In germline, CDR1 is MDHEN, CDR2 SYDVKM. CDR3 in amino acids: CASSLPGQPDQPQHF. The DNA of the CDR3 is TGTGCCAGCAGTTTACCTGGACAGCCGGATCAGCCCCAGCATTTT.

The chain is built from TRBV20-1 and TRBJ1-1, with D uncertain. This CDR3 comprises 13 residues. The germline V gene encodes CDR1 DFQATT and CDR2 SNEGSKA (reference sequence). The ends were cut back, 6 bases at V and 8 bases at J, with 19 bases in the middle. The CDR3 reads CSAFNARVGEAFF. The DNA of the CDR3 is TGCAGTGCCTTTAACGCCCGGGTTGGGGAAGCTTTCTTT.

The chain employs TRBV6-6 and TRBJ2-1; D is unclear. CDR1 and CDR2 from the germline V gene are MNHNY and SVGAGI (reference sequence). Between the trimmed V and J ends, which lost 7 bases and 2 bases, there was a span of 18 bases. The CDR3 sequence is 16 residues long. The CDR3 nucleotides read TGTGCCAGCAAAGGTAACTCACCCATGACCTACAATGAGCAGTTCTTC. Amino acids: CASKGNSPMTYNEQFF.

The CDR3 nucleotides are TGTGCCAGCAGCCAGGGCAGGGACACTGAAGCTTTCTTT. Residues: CASSQGRDTEAFF. The gene calls are TRBV3-1 and TRBJ1-1, with a weak D call TRBD1 (5 bases). The CDR3 runs to 13 residues. V was shortened by 3 bases and J by 3 bases, with 8 bases between the two germline ends. Per germline, CDR1 LGHDT and CDR2 YNNKEL (reference sequence).

The rearrangement links TRBV5-1 to TRBJ2-5; 11 bases line up with TRBD2. J was trimmed by 1 base and V by 2 bases; bases with no gene match: 1. CDR1 and CDR2 (germline): SGHRS, YFSETQ. The CDR3 spans 15 residues. The CDR3 DNA sequence: TGCGCCAGCAGCTTTACTAGCGGGGGCCAAGAGACCCAGTACTTC. Its protein is CASSFTSGGQETQYF.